The clone carrying this T cell receptor (beta chain) has only a few counts. Its antigen is unknown. The PCR had 60 Vbeta and 13 Jbeta primers. In the study's own analysis: There were 80 million to 95 million unique TCR beta chains by a later count, and approximately 11 million of them were shared. This table comes from immunoSEQ multiplex PCR, and its TCRdb copy is limited to in-frame clones, with some not included. The V and J calls and clone size are taken from that table; D and trimming were inferred from the DNA. Altogether about 240,000 clones are present, approximately 80% being singletons, with the ten largest covering 7% to 9%. Trimming shortened V by 6 bases and J by 8 bases, and 14 bases separated the two germline ends. CDR1 is ENHRY, CDR2 SYGVKD, per germline. This CDR3 has 13 residues. The sample belongs to a study of cytomegalovirus exposure and HLA in healthy donors. Study-level findings and limits: Researchers catalogued approximately 160 TCR beta chains as cytomegalovirus-associated.

This sequence joins TRBV10-3 and TRBJ2-1; tentatively, D is TRBD1 (7 bases). Sequenced input: PBMCs. The clonotype comes from a woman aged 55-69 years in good health and CMV-seropositive. The CDR3 DNA sequence: TGTGCCATCAGGGACAGGCGGAGGGATGAGCAGTTCTTC. Translating gives CAIRDRRRDEQFF.